This TCR beta chain is from a study of cytomegalovirus exposure and HLA in healthy donors. Overall study findings and caveats: Productive rates of about 90% or about 30% were seen for most TCR beta V segments in an earlier analysis. In vitro checks showed that three CMV-associated chains really do target CMV antigens.

Both 60 Vbeta primers and 13 Jbeta primers went into the PCR. The method was immunoSEQ multiplex PCR; TCRdb's version includes in-frame clones alone and lacks a portion of them. The sample yields about 130,000 clones, roughly three fifths seen once. Note on this clone: Antigen: not known.

The V end lost 5 bases, the J end lost 3 bases, and 10 bases lay between the germline ends. Germline values: CDR1 SEHNR, CDR2 FQNEAQ (reference sequence). The CDR3 totals 13 residues. The chain couples TRBV7-9 to TRBJ1-2, with a possible D match to TRBD1 (6 bases). The sample taken for sequencing was PBMCs. The receptor was derived from a woman between 40 and 55 years old in good health and CMV-seronegative. The CDR3 region is CASSHDRYYGYTF. The DNA for the CDR3 is TGTGCCAGCAGCCACGACAGGTACTATGGCTACACCTTC.